The present T cell receptor (beta chain) was sequenced within a study of shared clonotypes between healthy human individuals. This CDR3 has 16 residues. The V and J ends lost 1 base and 4 bases, in that order; junction bases with no gene match: 4. Germline V gene lookup returns CDR1 MGHRA and CDR2 YSYEKL. The method was immunoSEQ multiplex PCR; TCRdb's version includes in-frame clones alone and lacks a portion of them. The sample gives fewer than 350,000 clones, 80% to 90% of which show up once; around 16% is in the top ten. The sequenced material came from memory CD8+ T cells sorted from blood. Sample subset: CD45RO+ cells pooled with CCR7-negative TemRA cells. This TCR was sampled from a man aged 18-30 years in good health. The V call is TRBV4-1, the J call TRBJ2-3; 11 nucleotides match TRBD2. The CDR3 DNA follows: TGCGCCAGCAGCCAAGTACTAGCGGGAGAGTCAGATACGCAGTATTTT. It is translated as CASSQVLAGESDTQYF.